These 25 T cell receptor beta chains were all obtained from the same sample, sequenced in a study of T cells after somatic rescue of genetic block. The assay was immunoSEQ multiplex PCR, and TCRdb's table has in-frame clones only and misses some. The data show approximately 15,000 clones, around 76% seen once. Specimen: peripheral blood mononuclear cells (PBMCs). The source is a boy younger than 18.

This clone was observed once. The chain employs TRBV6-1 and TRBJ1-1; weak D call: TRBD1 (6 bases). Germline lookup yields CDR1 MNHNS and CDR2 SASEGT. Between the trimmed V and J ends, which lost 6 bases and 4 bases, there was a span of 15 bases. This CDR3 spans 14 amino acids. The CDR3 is CASSSGTLLTEAFF. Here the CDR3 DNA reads TGTGCCAGCAGCTCCGGGACACTTCTCACTGAAGCTTTCTTT.

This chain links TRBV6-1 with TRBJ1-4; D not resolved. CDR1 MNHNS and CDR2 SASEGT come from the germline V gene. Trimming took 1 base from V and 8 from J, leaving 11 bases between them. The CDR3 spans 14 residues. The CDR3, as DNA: TGTGCCAGCAGTGAAGACCCTTCGCGGGAAAAACTGTTTTTT. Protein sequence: CASSEDPSREKLFF.

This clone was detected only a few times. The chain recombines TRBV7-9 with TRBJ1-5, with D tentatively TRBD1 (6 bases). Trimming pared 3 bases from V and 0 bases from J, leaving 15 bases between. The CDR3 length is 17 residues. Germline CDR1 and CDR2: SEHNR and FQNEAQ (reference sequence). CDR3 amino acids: CASSFSPDSYSNQPQHF. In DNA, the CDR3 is TGTGCCAGCAGCTTCTCCCCGGACAGTTATAGCAATCAGCCCCAGCATTTT.

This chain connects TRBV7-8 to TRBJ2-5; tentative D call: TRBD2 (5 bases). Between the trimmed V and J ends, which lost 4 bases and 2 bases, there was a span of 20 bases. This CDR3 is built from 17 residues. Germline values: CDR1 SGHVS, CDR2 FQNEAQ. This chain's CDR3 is CASSSLPGFGKQETQYF. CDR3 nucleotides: TGTGCCAGCAGCTCCCTCCCGGGATTCGGAAAACAAGAGACCCAGTACTTC.

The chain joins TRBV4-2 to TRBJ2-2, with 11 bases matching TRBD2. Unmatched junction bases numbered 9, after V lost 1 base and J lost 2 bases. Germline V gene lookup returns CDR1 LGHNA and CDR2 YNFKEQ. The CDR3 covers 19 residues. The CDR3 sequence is CASSQVLAGASGNTGELFF. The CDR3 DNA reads TGTGCCAGCAGCCAAGTACTAGCGGGGGCCTCGGGAAACACCGGGGAGCTGTTTTTT.

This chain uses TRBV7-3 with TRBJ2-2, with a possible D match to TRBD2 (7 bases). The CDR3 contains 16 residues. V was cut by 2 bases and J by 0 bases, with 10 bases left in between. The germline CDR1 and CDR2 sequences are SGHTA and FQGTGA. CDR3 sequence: CASSLGRGPNTGELFF. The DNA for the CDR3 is TGTGCCAGCAGCTTAGGGCGGGGGCCGAACACCGGGGAGCTGTTTTTT.

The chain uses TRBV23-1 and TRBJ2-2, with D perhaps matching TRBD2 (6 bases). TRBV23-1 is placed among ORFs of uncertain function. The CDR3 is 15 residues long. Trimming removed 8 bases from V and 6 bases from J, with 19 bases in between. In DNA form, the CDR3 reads TGCGCCAGCGCCCCCTGGCGGCGGGGATCCGGGGAGCTGTTTTTT. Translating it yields CASAPWRRGSGELFF.

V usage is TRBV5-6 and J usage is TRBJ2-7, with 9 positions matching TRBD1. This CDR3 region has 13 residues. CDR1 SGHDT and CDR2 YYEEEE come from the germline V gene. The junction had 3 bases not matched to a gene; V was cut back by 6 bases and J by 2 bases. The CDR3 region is CASIRQGAYEQYF. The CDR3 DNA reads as TGTGCCAGCATTAGACAGGGGGCCTACGAGCAGTACTTC.

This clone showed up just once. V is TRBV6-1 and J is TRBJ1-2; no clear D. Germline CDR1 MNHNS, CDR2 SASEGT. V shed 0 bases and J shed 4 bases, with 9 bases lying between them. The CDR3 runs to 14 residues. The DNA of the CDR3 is TGTGCCAGCAGTGAAGCAAACAGTCCCTATGGCTACACCTTC. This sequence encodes CASSEANSPYGYTF.

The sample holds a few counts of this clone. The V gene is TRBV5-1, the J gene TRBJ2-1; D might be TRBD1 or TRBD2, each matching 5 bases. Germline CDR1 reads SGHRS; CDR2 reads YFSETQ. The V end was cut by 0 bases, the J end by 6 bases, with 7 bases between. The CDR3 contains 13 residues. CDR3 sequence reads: CASSLAGTNEQFF. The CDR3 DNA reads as TGCGCCAGCAGCTTGGCCGGGACCAATGAGCAGTTCTTC.

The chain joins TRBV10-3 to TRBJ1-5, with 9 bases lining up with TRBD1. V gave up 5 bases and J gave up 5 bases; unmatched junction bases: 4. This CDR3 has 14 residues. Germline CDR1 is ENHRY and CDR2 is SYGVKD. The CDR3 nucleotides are TGTGCCATCAGTTTGACAGGGGGATATCAGCCCCAGCATTTT. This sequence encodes CAISLTGGYQPQHF.

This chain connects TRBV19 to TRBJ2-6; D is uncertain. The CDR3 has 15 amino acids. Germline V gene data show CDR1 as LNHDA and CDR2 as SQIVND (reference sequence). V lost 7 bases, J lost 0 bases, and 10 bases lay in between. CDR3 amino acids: CASKGRHSGANVLTF. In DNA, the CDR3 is TGTGCCAGTAAGGGCAGGCACTCTGGGGCCAACGTCCTGACTTTC.

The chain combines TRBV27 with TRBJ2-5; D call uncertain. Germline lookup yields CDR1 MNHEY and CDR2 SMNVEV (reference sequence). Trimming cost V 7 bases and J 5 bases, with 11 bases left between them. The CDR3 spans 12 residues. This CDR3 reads CASKPRWETQYF. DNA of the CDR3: TGTGCCAGCAAGCCCCGGTGGGAGACCCAGTACTTC.

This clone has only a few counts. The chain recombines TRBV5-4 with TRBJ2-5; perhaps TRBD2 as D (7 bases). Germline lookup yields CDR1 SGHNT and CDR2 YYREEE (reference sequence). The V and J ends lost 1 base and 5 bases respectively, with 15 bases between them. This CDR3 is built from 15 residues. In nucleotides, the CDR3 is TGTGCCAGCAGCTTGATTCGGGGGGCGGAGGAGACCCAGTACTTC. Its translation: CASSLIRGAEETQYF.

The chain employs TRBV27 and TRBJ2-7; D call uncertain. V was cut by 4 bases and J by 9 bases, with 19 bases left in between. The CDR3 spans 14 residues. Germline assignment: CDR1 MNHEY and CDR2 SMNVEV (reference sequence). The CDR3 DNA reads TGTGCCAGCAGTTCGCGGACCAAAGGCGCAGTGCAGTACTTC. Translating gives CASSSRTKGAVQYF.

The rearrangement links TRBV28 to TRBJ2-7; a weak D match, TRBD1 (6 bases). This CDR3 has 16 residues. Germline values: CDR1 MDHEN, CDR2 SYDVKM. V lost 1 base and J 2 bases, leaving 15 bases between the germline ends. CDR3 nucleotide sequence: TGTGCCAGCAGTTTATCAGGGGCCCTGCGGACCTACGAGCAGTACTTC. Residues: CASSLSGALRTYEQYF.

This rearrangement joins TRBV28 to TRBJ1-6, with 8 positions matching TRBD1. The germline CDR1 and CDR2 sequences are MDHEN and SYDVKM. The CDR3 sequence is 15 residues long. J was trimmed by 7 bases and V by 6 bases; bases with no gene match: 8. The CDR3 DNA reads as TGTGCCAGCAGCCCCCTCGACAGGGGAAATTCACCCCTCCACTTT. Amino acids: CASSPLDRGNSPLHF. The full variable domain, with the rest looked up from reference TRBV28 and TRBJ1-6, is DVKVTQSSRYLVKRTGEKVFLECVQDMDHENMFWYRQDPGLGLRLIYFSYDVKMKEKGDIPEGYSVSREKKERFSLILESASTNQTSMYLCASSPLDRGNSPLHFGNGTRLTVT.

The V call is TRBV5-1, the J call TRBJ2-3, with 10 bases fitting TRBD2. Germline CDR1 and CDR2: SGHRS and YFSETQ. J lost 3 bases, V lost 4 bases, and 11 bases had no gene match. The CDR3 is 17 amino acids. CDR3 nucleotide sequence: TGCGCCAGCAGCGTGCAACCGGGACTAGCGAGAACAGATACGCAGTATTTT. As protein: CASSVQPGLARTDTQYF. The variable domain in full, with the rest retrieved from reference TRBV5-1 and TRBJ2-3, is KAGVTQTPRYLIKTRGQQVTLSCSPISGHRSVSWYQQTPGQGLQFLFEYFSETQRNKGNFPGRFSGRQFSNSRSEMNVSTLELGDSALYLCASSVQPGLARTDTQYFGPGTRLTVL.

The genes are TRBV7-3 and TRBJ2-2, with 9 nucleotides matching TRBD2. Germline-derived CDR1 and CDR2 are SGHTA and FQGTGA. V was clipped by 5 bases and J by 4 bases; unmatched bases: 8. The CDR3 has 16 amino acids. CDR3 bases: TGTGCCAGCAGCACCTTTAGCGGGAGTGGCACCGGGGAGCTGTTTTTT. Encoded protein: CASSTFSGSGTGELFF.

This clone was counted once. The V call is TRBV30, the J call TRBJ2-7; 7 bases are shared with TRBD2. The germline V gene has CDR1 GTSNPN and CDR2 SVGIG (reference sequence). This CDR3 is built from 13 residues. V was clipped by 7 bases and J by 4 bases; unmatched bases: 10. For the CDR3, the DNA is TGTGCCTCGGCTCTTGAGGGAGGGTACGAGCAGTACTTC. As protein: CASALEGGYEQYF.

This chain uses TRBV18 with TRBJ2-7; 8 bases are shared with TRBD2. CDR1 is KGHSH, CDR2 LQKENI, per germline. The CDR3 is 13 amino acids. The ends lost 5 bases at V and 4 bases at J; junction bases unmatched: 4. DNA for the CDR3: TGTGCCAGCTCAAGGGCTAGCGGGTACGAGCAGTACTTC. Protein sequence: CASSRASGYEQYF.

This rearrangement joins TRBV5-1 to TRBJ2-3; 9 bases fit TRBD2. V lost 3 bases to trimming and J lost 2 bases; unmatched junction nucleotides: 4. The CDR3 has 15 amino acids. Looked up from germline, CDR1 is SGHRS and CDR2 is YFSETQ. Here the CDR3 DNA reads TGCGCCAGCAGCTCAGCGGGGGGCGTCACAGATACGCAGTATTTT. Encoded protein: CASSSAGGVTDTQYF.

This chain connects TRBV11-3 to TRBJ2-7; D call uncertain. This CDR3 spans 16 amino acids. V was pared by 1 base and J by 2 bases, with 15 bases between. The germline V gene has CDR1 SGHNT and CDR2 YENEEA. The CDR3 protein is CASSLVVLKGPYEQYF. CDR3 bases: TGTGCCAGCAGCTTAGTCGTTCTCAAGGGCCCCTACGAGCAGTACTTC.

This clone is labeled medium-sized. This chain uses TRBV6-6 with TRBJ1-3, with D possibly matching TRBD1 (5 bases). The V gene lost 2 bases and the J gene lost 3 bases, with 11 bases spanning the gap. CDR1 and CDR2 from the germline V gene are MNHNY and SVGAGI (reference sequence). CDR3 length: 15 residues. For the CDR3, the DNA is TGTGCCAGCAGTTACGGGGGGAAGAGTGGAAACACCATATATTTT. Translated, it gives CASSYGGKSGNTIYF.

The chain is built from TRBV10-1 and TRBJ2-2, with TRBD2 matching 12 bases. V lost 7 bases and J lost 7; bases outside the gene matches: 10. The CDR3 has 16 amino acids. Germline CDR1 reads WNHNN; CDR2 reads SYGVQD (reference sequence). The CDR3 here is CASTELAGGRHGELFF. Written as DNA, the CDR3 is TGCGCCAGCACCGAACTAGCGGGAGGTCGTCACGGGGAGCTGTTTTTT.